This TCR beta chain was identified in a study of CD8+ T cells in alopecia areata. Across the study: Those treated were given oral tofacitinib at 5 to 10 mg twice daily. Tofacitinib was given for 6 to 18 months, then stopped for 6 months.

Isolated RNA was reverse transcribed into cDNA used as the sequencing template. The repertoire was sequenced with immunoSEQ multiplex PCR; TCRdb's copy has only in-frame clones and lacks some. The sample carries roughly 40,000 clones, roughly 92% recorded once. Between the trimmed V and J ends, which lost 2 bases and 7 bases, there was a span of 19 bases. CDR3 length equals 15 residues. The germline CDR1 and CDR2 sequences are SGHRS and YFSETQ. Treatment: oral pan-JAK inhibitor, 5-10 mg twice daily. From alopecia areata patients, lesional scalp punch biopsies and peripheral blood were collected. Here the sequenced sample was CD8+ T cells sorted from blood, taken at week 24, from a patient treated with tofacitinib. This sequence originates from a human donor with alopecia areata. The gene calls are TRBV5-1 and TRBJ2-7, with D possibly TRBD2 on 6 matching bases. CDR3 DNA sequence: TGCGCCAGCAGCTTCTTAGGCGGGGTAGCTGATGAGCAGTACTTC. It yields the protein CASSFLGGVADEQYF.